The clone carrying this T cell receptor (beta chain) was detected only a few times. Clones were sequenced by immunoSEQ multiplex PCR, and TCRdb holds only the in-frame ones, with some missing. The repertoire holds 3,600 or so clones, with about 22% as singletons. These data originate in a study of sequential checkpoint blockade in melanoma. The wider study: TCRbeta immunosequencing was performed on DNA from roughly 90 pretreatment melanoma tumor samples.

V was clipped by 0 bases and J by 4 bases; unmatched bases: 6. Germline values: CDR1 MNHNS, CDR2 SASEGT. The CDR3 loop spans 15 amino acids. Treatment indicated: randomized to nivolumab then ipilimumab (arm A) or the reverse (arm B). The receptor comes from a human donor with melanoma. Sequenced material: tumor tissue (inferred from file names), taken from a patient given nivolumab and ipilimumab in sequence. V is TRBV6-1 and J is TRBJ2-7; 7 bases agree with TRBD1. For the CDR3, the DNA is TGTGCCAGCAGTGAAGCGCAAGGGGGCTCGTACGAGCAGTACTTC. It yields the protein CASSEAQGGSYEQYF.